These 29 T cell receptor beta chains share one sample of origin, sequenced in a study of T cell responses to AZD1222 COVID-19 vaccine. Clones were sequenced by immunoSEQ multiplex PCR, and TCRdb holds only the in-frame ones, with some missing. The table shows 150,000 or so clones, with roughly 94% occurring only once. The input for sequencing was peripheral blood, taken on day 0 of AZD1222 vaccination. These receptors were taken from an adult in good health.

This clone appeared a single time. The V and J genes are TRBV7-9 and TRBJ1-4; D perhaps matches TRBD1 (6 bases). The CDR3 has 16 residues. V was trimmed by 1 base and J by 8 bases, leaving 17 bases between them. CDR1 is SEHNR, CDR2 FQNEAQ, per germline (reference sequence). The CDR3 nucleotides read TGTGCCAGCAGCTTAGGAGTCGGCAGGGGAAAGGAAAAACTGTTTTTT. As protein: CASSLGVGRGKEKLFF.

The DNA for the CDR3 is TGTGCCAGCAGTTTGGGCCAGAGCTACGAGCAGTACTTC. This codes for CASSLGQSYEQYF. V and J are TRBV6-5 and TRBJ2-7; D ambiguous. CDR1 is MNHEY and CDR2 is SVGAGI in the germline V gene. This CDR3 region has 13 residues. With 4 bases removed from V and 3 bases from J, the gap between germline ends came to 10 bases.

This clone came up once. The chain carries TRBV27 and TRBJ1-6; tentative D call: TRBD1 (6 bases). This CDR3 has 16 amino acids. From germline, CDR1 is MNHEY and CDR2 SMNVEV (reference sequence). V shed 5 bases and J shed 7 bases, with 18 bases lying between them. The CDR3 protein is CASSILQGFQNSPLHF. The CDR3 DNA is TGTGCCAGCAGTATTCTCCAGGGGTTCCAGAATTCACCCCTCCACTTT.

The rearrangement joins TRBV6-1 to TRBJ1-2; D not resolved. The CDR3 sequence is 15 residues long. V was pared by 1 base and J by 4 bases, with 13 bases between. From germline, CDR1 is MNHNS and CDR2 SASEGT. DNA for the CDR3: TGTGCCAGCAGTGAAGTCCGGATTGAGGTCTATGGCTACACCTTC. Protein product: CASSEVRIEVYGYTF.

V usage is TRBV5-5 and J usage is TRBJ1-4, with D uncertain. The CDR3 has 15 residues. Trimming removed 0 bases at V and 1 base at J, with 7 bases between. The V gene's germline CDR1 is SGHKS and CDR2 YYEKEE (reference sequence). CDR3 in amino acids: CASSLEALTNEKLFF. For the CDR3, the DNA is TGTGCCAGCAGCTTGGAGGCGTTAACTAATGAAAAACTGTTTTTT. The full variable domain, with the rest looked up from reference TRBV5-5 and TRBJ1-4, is DAGVTQSPTHLIKTRGQQVTLRCSPISGHKSVSWYQQVLGQGPQFIFQYYEKEERGRGNFPDRFSARQFPNYSSELNVNALLLGDSALYLCASSLEALTNEKLFFGSGTQLSVL.

The chain has TRBV9 and TRBJ1-2; 11 nucleotides match TRBD1. Germline CDR1 and CDR2: SGDLS and YYNGEE. The length of the CDR3 is 17 residues. Trimming removed 3 bases from V and 1 base from J; junction bases left unmatched: 8. The CDR3 bases are TGTGCCAGCAGCGCCGGGACAGGGGGAAGGGGTAACTATGGCTACACCTTC. Amino acid sequence: CASSAGTGGRGNYGYTF.

The chain employs TRBV27 and TRBJ2-2, with 14 bases identical to TRBD2. Germline values: CDR1 MNHEY, CDR2 SMNVEV (reference sequence). V lost 8 bases to trimming and J lost 4 bases; unmatched junction nucleotides: 0. The CDR3 contains 14 residues. For the CDR3, the DNA is TGTGCCAGCGGGACTAGCGGGAGCACCGGGGAGCTGTTTTTT. As protein: CASGTSGSTGELFF.

Here the CDR3 reads CASSPAGQGDANVLTF. As DNA, the CDR3 is TGTGCCAGCAGTCCAGCGGGACAGGGGGACGCCAACGTCCTGACTTTC. The gene calls are TRBV28 and TRBJ2-6; 11 positions agree with TRBD1. The trim removed 5 bases at V and 7 bases at J, leaving 7 bases unmatched. Germline CDR1 MDHEN, CDR2 SYDVKM. The CDR3 consists of 16 residues.

The V and J genes are TRBV28 and TRBJ1-2; possible D gene TRBD1, 5 bases. The ends were cut back, 10 bases at V and 3 bases at J, with 9 bases in the middle. Germline V gene lookup returns CDR1 MDHEN and CDR2 SYDVKM. CDR3 length: 11 residues. CDR3 in DNA: TGTGCCATCGGGACCGACTATGGCTACACCTTC. Translation gives CAIGTDYGYTF.

The chain couples TRBV6-5 to TRBJ2-1; TRBD2 matches at 12 bases. The V and J ends lost 6 bases and 8 bases, in that order; junction bases with no gene match: 8. This CDR3 is built from 15 residues. Germline CDR1 is MNHEY and CDR2 is SVGAGI. The CDR3: CASRPTSGSSHEQFF. DNA for the CDR3: TGTGCCAGCAGACCGACTAGCGGGAGTTCCCATGAGCAGTTCTTC.

The V call is TRBV28, the J call TRBJ1-4, with 7 positions matching TRBD1. Looked up from germline, CDR1 is MDHEN and CDR2 is SYDVKM. Germline trimming cut 6 bases from V and 7 bases from J; bases unmatched to any gene: 11. The CDR3 sequence is 15 residues long. CDR3 residues: CASSEQGRGAEKLFF. Here the CDR3 DNA reads TGTGCCAGCAGCGAACAGGGGAGGGGGGCTGAAAAACTGTTTTTT.

This clone was recorded once. This chain uses TRBV28 with TRBJ1-2; D not resolved. Germline V gives CDR1 MDHEN, CDR2 SYDVKM. V lost 2 bases and J lost 5, with 9 bases in between. The CDR3 totals 13 residues. CDR3 in DNA: TGTGCCAGCAGTTTAGGCGGAAGGTATGGCTACACCTTC. Residues: CASSLGGRYGYTF.

CDR3 protein: CASSEGLNEQFF. CDR3 nucleotide sequence: TGTGCCAGCAGCGAGGGGCTAAATGAGCAGTTCTTC. The gene calls are TRBV9 and TRBJ2-1; D may be TRBD1 (5 bases). Trimming removed 3 bases from V and 7 bases from J, with 8 bases in between. The CDR3 has 12 residues. The germline gives CDR1 SGDLS, CDR2 YYNGEE. The whole variable domain, filled in from reference TRBV9 and TRBJ2-1, reads DSGVTQTPKHLITATGQRVTLRCSPRSGDLSVYWYQQSLDQGLQFLIQYYNGEERAKGNILERFSAQQFPDLHSELNLSSLELGDSALYFCASSEGLNEQFFGPGTRLTVL.

This rearrangement joins TRBV27 to TRBJ1-2; no firm D call. CDR3 length: 12 amino acids. Trimming cost V 2 bases and J 7 bases, with 8 bases left between them. The V gene's germline CDR1 is MNHEY and CDR2 SMNVEV (reference sequence). In nucleotides, the CDR3 is TGTGCCAGCAGTTTAGGAGATGGTGGCTACACCTTC. Amino acid sequence: CASSLGDGGYTF.

Here the CDR3 reads CASSEVAAGEQYF. The CDR3, as DNA: TGTGCCAGCAGTGAGGTGGCAGCTGGGGAGCAGTACTTC. The rearrangement joins TRBV6-6 to TRBJ2-7; D uncertain. The V end was cut by 5 bases, the J end by 7 bases, with 15 bases between. Germline CDR1 MNHNY, CDR2 SVGAGI (reference sequence). The CDR3 has 13 residues.

The count of this clone is one. This sequence joins TRBV11-2 and TRBJ1-6, with D hard to call. The germline V gene encodes CDR1 SGHAT and CDR2 FQNNGV. Deletions cut 0 bases from V and 9 bases from J, with 6 bases between. The CDR3 has 13 amino acids. The chain's CDR3 is CASSLDWGSPLHF. As DNA, the CDR3 is TGTGCCAGCAGCTTAGACTGGGGTTCACCCCTCCACTTT.

V and J are TRBV27 and TRBJ1-4; D not certain. Germline V CDR1 and CDR2: MNHEY, SMNVEV (reference sequence). Trimming removed 5 bases at V and 0 bases at J, with 16 bases between. The CDR3 is made up of 17 amino acids. The CDR3 nucleotides read TGTGCCAGCAGTCCCTCATACGGCTGGGCAACTAATGAAAAACTGTTTTTT. Protein product: CASSPSYGWATNEKLFF.

CDR3 amino acids: CAISEESSVGYTDTQYF. The CDR3 DNA is TGTGCCATCAGTGAGGAGAGCTCGGTAGGGTACACAGATACGCAGTATTTT. The V gene is TRBV10-3, the J gene TRBJ2-3; unclear D gene. V gave up 2 bases and J gave up 2 bases, with 17 bases separating them. This CDR3 region has 17 residues. Germline CDR1 and CDR2: ENHRY and SYGVKD.

The gene calls are TRBV10-3 and TRBJ1-4, with 8 bases aligning to TRBD1. V lost 11 bases, J lost 7 bases, and 9 bases stayed unmatched. The V gene's germline CDR1 is ENHRY and CDR2 SYGVKD. The CDR3 is made up of 13 amino acids. The CDR3 here is CASRPGGVEKLFF. The CDR3 DNA sequence: TGTGCCTCCAGGCCAGGGGGCGTTGAAAAACTGTTTTTT.

V usage is TRBV5-4 and J usage is TRBJ1-2; the D gene is possibly TRBD1 (6 bases). Germline lookup yields CDR1 SGHNT and CDR2 YYREEE (reference sequence). The CDR3 spans 14 residues. V was clipped by 3 bases and J by 6 bases, with 15 bases between them. The CDR3 region has the DNA TGTGCCAGCAGCTCCCGGGGAGGGGGAGATGGCTACACCTTC. It encodes CASSSRGGGDGYTF. Drawing the rest from reference TRBV5-4 and TRBJ1-2, the complete variable domain is ETGVTQSPTHLIKTRGQQVTLRCSSQSGHNTVSWYQQALGQGPQFIFQYYREEENGRGNFPPRFSGLQFPNYSSELNVNALELDDSALYLCASSSRGGGDGYTFGSGTRLTVV.

The rearrangement joins TRBV29-1 to TRBJ1-1; 7 nucleotides align to TRBD1. The ends lost 7 bases at V and 7 bases at J; junction bases unmatched: 6. Per germline, CDR1 SQVTM and CDR2 ANQGSEA. The CDR3 loop spans 11 amino acids. CDR3 residues: CSATRGLEAFF. DNA of the CDR3: TGCAGCGCCACAAGGGGGCTTGAAGCTTTCTTT.

V and J are TRBV23-1 and TRBJ2-1, with 7 bases lining up with TRBD2. TRBV23-1 carries the ORF label, with uncertain function. V shed 3 bases and J 4 bases; nucleotides not matched to a gene: 15. The CDR3 is 18 amino acids. CDR3 amino acids: CASSHPSSPSSGYNEQFF. The CDR3 nucleotides read TGCGCCAGCAGTCATCCAAGTTCACCCTCTAGCGGTTACAATGAGCAGTTCTTC.

The chain carries TRBV5-1 and TRBJ2-1; TRBD2 matches 9 bases. J was trimmed by 7 bases and V by 6 bases; bases with no gene match: 5. The CDR3 sequence is 13 residues long. Per germline, CDR1 SGHRS and CDR2 YFSETQ. CDR3 nucleotides: TGCGCCAGCAATTTAGCGGGAGTGAATGAGCAGTTCTTC. Encoded protein: CASNLAGVNEQFF.

V gene TRBV19 combines with J gene TRBJ2-1; D uncertain. Trimming shortened V by 4 bases and J by 5 bases, and 9 bases separated the two germline ends. The CDR3 contains 13 residues. Germline V gives CDR1 LNHDA, CDR2 SQIVND (reference sequence). The CDR3 spells CASSRESNNEQFF. The CDR3 bases are TGTGCCAGTAGTAGGGAATCCAACAATGAGCAGTTCTTC.

This clone was detected once. V gene TRBV9 combines with J gene TRBJ1-4; D is undetermined. The V end lost 0 bases, the J end lost 4 bases, and 16 bases lay between the germline ends. The CDR3 is 17 amino acids. In germline, CDR1 is SGDLS, CDR2 YYNGEE. CDR3 nucleotide sequence: TGTGCCAGCAGCGTAGTCCCCCAGATTGGGTATAATGAAAAACTGTTTTTT. Translating gives CASSVVPQIGYNEKLFF. Supplemented by reference TRBV9 and TRBJ1-4, the full variable domain reads DSGVTQTPKHLITATGQRVTLRCSPRSGDLSVYWYQQSLDQGLQFLIQYYNGEERAKGNILERFSAQQFPDLHSELNLSSLELGDSALYFCASSVVPQIGYNEKLFFGSGTQLSVL.

V gene TRBV2 combines with J gene TRBJ2-1; 12 bases fit TRBD1. CDR1 and CDR2 (germline): SNHLY, FYNNEI. V was clipped by 6 bases and J by 9 bases; unmatched bases: 9. The CDR3 covers 15 residues. Written as DNA, the CDR3 is TGTGCCAGCAGCTTCCGGGACAGGGGGCTCAGTGAGCAGTTCTTC. It codes for CASSFRDRGLSEQFF.

V and J are TRBV6-2 or TRBV6-3 and TRBJ1-5; 7 nucleotides line up with TRBD1. The CDR3 consists of 15 residues. J lost 2 bases, V lost 3 bases, and 4 bases had no gene match. Germline-derived CDR1 and CDR2 are MNHEY and SVGEGT. The CDR3 nucleotides read TGTGCCAGCAGTTATTCGGGGACAGGCAATCAGCCCCAGCATTTT. It encodes CASSYSGTGNQPQHF.

This sequence joins TRBV7-9 and TRBJ2-3; D is perhaps TRBD2 (6 bases). V was clipped by 8 bases and J by 3 bases, with 15 bases between them. Germline-derived CDR1 and CDR2 are SEHNR and FQNEAQ (reference sequence). This CDR3 has 14 residues. CDR3: CASPGPRGTDTQYF. CDR3 sequence (DNA): TGTGCCAGCCCAGGCCCTCGGGGGACAGATACGCAGTATTTT.

This chain joins TRBV2 and TRBJ2-2; D could derive from TRBD1 or TRBD2 (5 bases each). The V and J ends lost 6 bases and 2 bases respectively, with 13 bases between them. The CDR3 totals 15 residues. Germline CDR1 is SNHLY and CDR2 is FYNNEI. The DNA of the CDR3 is TGTGCCAGCAGACGGGACCTCCTTAACACCGGGGAGCTGTTTTTT. Amino acid sequence: CASRRDLLNTGELFF.